The 4 T cell receptor beta chains below come from one sample, sequenced in a study of shared clonotypes between healthy human individuals. Method: immunoSEQ multiplex PCR; TCRdb's copy keeps in-frame clones and lacks some. The sample consists of 1.6 million or so clones, around 97% of them appearing once. Sequencing was carried out using naive CD4+ T cells sorted from blood. Subset noted: CD45RA+ positively selected. Receptors were obtained from a man aged 25-45 years in good health.

The CDR3 reads CASSKRQGGYLINEQFF. CDR3 DNA: TGTGCCAGTAGTAAAAGACAGGGTGGTTACCTTATCAATGAGCAGTTCTTC. The J gene is TRBJ2-1, the V gene TRBV19; TRBD1 aligns across 7 bases. The junction had 15 bases not matched to a gene; V was cut back by 4 bases and J by 6 bases. From germline, CDR1 is LNHDA and CDR2 SQIVND (reference sequence). The CDR3 is 17 amino acids.

This chain connects TRBV7-8 to TRBJ1-1; D gene uncertain. CDR3 length equals 13 residues. V was pared by 4 bases and J by 4 bases, with 10 bases between. CDR1 and CDR2 from the germline V gene are SGHVS and FQNEAQ. The CDR3 DNA reads as TGTGCCAGCAGCTACCCCGGGCCCACTGAAGCTTTCTTT. Amino acid sequence: CASSYPGPTEAFF.

The V call is TRBV5-4, the J call TRBJ2-2; perhaps TRBD1 as D (6 bases). The V and J ends lost 0 bases and 1 base respectively, with 10 bases between them. Germline V gene sequence: CDR1 SGHNT, CDR2 YYREEE (reference sequence). The CDR3 totals 16 residues. Written as DNA, the CDR3 is TGTGCCAGCAGCTTGGAAGGGGGAGTGAACACCGGGGAGCTGTTTTTT. As protein: CASSLEGGVNTGELFF.

The chain joins TRBV7-9 to TRBJ2-7, with unresolved D. The germline CDR1 and CDR2 sequences are SEHNR and FQNEAQ (reference sequence). Trimming left V 2 bases short and J 2 bases short, with 7 bases between. The CDR3 extends over 13 amino acids. The CDR3 sequence is CASSLIGPYEQYF. The CDR3 DNA sequence: TGTGCCAGCAGCTTAATCGGGCCCTACGAGCAGTACTTC.